This T cell receptor (beta chain) was recorded in a study of identical twins. The donors were all healthy and Caucasian. Study findings and constraints: Models predicted too little out-of-frame TCR alpha sharing in monozygotic twins.

This CDR3 comprises 15 residues. Germline trimming cut 4 bases from V and 7 bases from J; bases unmatched to any gene: 5. The V gene's germline CDR1 is SQVTM and CDR2 ANQGSEA. This clonotype was observed a few times. The antigen remains undetermined. In TCRdb, the 5' RACE reads were re-called with MiXCR into one record per CDR3 protein. The sample lists some 570,000 distinct CDR3 sequences, about a fifth seen once, with approximately 0.5% in the top ten. The data also belong to a second study, concerning yellow fever vaccine responses in identical twins.

The receptor was derived from a young woman in good health. The chain couples TRBV29-1 to TRBJ2-2; 14 nucleotides align to TRBD2. Sample: CD4+ T cells sorted from blood. The CDR3 DNA sequence: TGCAGCGTTGGACGACTAGCGGGAGGGATCGGGGAGCTGTTTTTT. Protein sequence: CSVGRLAGGIGELFF.